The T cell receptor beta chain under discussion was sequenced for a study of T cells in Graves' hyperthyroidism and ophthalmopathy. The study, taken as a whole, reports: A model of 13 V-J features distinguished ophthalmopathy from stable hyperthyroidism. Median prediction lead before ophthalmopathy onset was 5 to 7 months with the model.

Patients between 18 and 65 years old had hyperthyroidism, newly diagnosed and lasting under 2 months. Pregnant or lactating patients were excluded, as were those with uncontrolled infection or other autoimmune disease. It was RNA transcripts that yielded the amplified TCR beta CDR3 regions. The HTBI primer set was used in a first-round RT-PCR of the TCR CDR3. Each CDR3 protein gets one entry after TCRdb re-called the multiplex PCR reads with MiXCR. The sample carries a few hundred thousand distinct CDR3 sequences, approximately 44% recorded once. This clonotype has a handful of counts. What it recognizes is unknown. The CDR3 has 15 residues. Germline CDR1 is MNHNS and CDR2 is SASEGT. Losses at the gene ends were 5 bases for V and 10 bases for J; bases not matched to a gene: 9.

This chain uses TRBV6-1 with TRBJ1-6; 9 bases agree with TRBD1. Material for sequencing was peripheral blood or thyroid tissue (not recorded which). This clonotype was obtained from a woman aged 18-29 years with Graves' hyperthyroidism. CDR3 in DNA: TGTGCCAGCAGTCCGGACAGGGGAATCTCCTCACCCCTCCACTTT. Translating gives CASSPDRGISSPLHF.